This T cell receptor (beta chain) was identified in a study of response to subunit inactivated influenza vaccine. Losses at the gene ends were 1 base for V and 2 bases for J; bases not matched to a gene: 7. Germline CDR1 and CDR2: PRHDT and FYEKMQ (reference sequence). This CDR3 region has 17 residues. TCRdb processed the RT-PCR reads anew with MiXCR; each CDR3 protein has one entry. This sample carries approximately 300,000 distinct CDR3 sequences, about 20% of them seen once, and the ten largest clones take 9% to 12%. The clonotype was recovered from a man aged 50 to 69 who received an inactivated influenza vaccine. The chain is built from TRBV13 and TRBJ2-2; 7 nucleotides agree with TRBD2. The sample here was PBMCs from blood, taken roughly 20 months after vaccination. Here the CDR3 DNA reads TGTGCCAGCAGCTTAGAAGCGGGAAGGAGAAACACCGGGGAGCTGTTTTTT. Amino acid sequence: CASSLEAGRRNTGELFF.